This TCR beta chain was profiled in a study of T cell responses to AZD1222 COVID-19 vaccine. Study-wide results and limits: Spike-spanning, vaccine-associated CD4 TCRs were dominant at 160-218 and 743-854.

Comments on this clone: Its antigen remains unknown.

Germline assignment: CDR1 SGHRS and CDR2 YFSETQ. The V end was cut by 2 bases, the J end by 1 base, with 10 bases between. This CDR3 comprises 14 residues. Assay used: immunoSEQ multiplex PCR; TCRdb lists only in-frame clones, some missing. Of 100,000 or so clones listed, 87% were seen once; the top ten hold 10% to 13%. This receptor was identified in an adult who received the AZD1222 COVID-19 vaccine. V and J are TRBV5-1 and TRBJ2-7; D not resolved. The sequencing used peripheral blood, collected 28 days after the second AZD1222 dose. For the CDR3, the DNA is TGCGCCAGCAGCTTAACGACACCATCCTACGAGCAGTACTTC. Translating gives CASSLTTPSYEQYF.